This passage covers 11 T cell receptor beta chains from one sample sequenced in a study of blood T cell repertoires in COVID-19. Here immunoSEQ multiplex PCR was the method, and the copy in TCRdb shows in-frame clones only, minus some. The sample has roughly 270,000 clones; roughly 86% are singletons. The source material was peripheral blood. The receptors were sampled from a man between 18 and 29 years old with active or convalescent COVID-19.

The chain is built from TRBV27 and TRBJ1-2, with 7 positions matching TRBD1. Germline V gene sequence: CDR1 MNHEY, CDR2 SMNVEV (reference sequence). The length of the CDR3 is 13 residues. Trimming took 8 bases from V and 2 from J; bases not matched to a gene: 5. Here the CDR3 reads CASGPTGNYGYTF. Here the CDR3 DNA reads TGTGCCAGCGGGCCGACAGGGAACTATGGCTACACCTTC.

This chain links TRBV18 with TRBJ1-1, with 7 bases fitting TRBD1. Losses at the gene ends were 2 bases for V and 8 bases for J; bases not matched to a gene: 5. The CDR3 is 13 amino acids. Germline-derived CDR1 and CDR2 are KGHSH and LQKENI. The DNA of the CDR3 is TGTGCCAGCTCACCAGACAGGGCGGGAGAAGCTTTCTTT. Amino acid sequence: CASSPDRAGEAFF.

This clone has only a few counts. The identical CDR3 is also encoded by other nucleotide sequences in the sample. The chain uses TRBV10-1 and TRBJ2-2, with 9 positions matching TRBD1. The trim removed 8 bases at V and 4 bases at J, leaving 2 bases unmatched. From germline, CDR1 is WNHNN and CDR2 SYGVQD (reference sequence). This CDR3 has 13 residues. This chain's CDR3 is CASSDRGTGELFF. The CDR3 coding sequence is TGCGCCAGCTCGGACAGGGGCACCGGGGAGCTGTTTTTT.

The chain has TRBV14 and TRBJ1-1, with D possibly TRBD1 on 5 matching bases. The CDR3 spans 14 residues. Trimming shortened V by 0 bases and J by 4 bases, and 9 bases separated the two germline ends. Germline-derived CDR1 and CDR2 are SGHDN and FVKESK. The CDR3 spells CASSQEGGGTEAFF. In DNA, the CDR3 is TGTGCCAGCAGCCAAGAGGGGGGTGGCACTGAAGCTTTCTTT.

The chain links TRBV19 to TRBJ1-1; TRBD1 matches at 7 bases. The CDR3 is made up of 16 amino acids. After removal of 9 bases from V and 0 bases from J, the junction contained 13 bases not matched to a gene. CDR1 is LNHDA and CDR2 is SQIVND in the germline V gene (reference sequence). Written as DNA, the CDR3 is TGTGCCAGGCCAAACCGGACAGGAAGGATGAACACTGAAGCTTTCTTT. As protein: CARPNRTGRMNTEAFF.

The chain carries TRBV11-2 and TRBJ2-2; 9 bases match TRBD2. CDR1 SGHAT and CDR2 FQNNGV come from the germline V gene. The CDR3 is made up of 16 amino acids. With 7 bases clipped from V and 1 base from J, the junction kept 7 bases outside the gene matches. Here the CDR3 reads CASIQTSGMNTGELFF. For the CDR3, the DNA is TGTGCCAGCATCCAGACTAGCGGCATGAACACCGGGGAGCTGTTTTTT.

The genes are TRBV11-2 and TRBJ2-7; 10 bases match TRBD1. J lost 3 bases, V lost 1 base, and 3 bases had no gene match. This CDR3 is 15 amino acids long. Germline CDR1 SGHAT, CDR2 FQNNGV. The CDR3 DNA follows: TGTGCCAGCAGCTTAGTGGGGACAGGGGACTACGAGCAGTACTTC. Its protein is CASSLVGTGDYEQYF. Combining the CDR3 with reference TRBV11-2 and TRBJ2-7 gives the whole variable domain EAGVAQSPRYKIIEKRQSVAFWCNPISGHATLYWYQQILGQGPKLLIQFQNNGVVDDSQLPKDRFSAERLKGVDSTLKIQPAKLEDSAVYLCASSLVGTGDYEQYFGPGTRLTVT.

The V gene is TRBV7-2, the J gene TRBJ2-3, with 8 bases aligning to TRBD2. The CDR3 runs to 17 residues. The trim removed 2 bases at V and 2 bases at J, leaving 9 bases unmatched. Germline values: CDR1 SGHTA, CDR2 FQGNSA. In nucleotides, the CDR3 is TGTGCCAGCAGCTTACCGCTAGCGGGCTCATTCACAGATACGCAGTATTTT. Translated: CASSLPLAGSFTDTQYF.

A single count supports this clone. This rearrangement joins TRBV4-1 to TRBJ2-3; 8 nucleotides line up with TRBD2. CDR3 size: 15 residues. Germline V gene lookup returns CDR1 MGHRA and CDR2 YSYEKL. Trimming took 6 bases from V and 4 from J; bases not matched to a gene: 9. CDR3 coding DNA: TGCGCCAGCAGTCGTAGCGGGGTTGGAGCAGATACGCAGTATTTT. This gives the protein CASSRSGVGADTQYF.

This clone was counted a few times. The genes are TRBV7-9 and TRBJ1-3; no definite D call. The CDR3 sequence is 14 residues long. The germline gives CDR1 SEHNR, CDR2 FQNEAQ (reference sequence). V was clipped by 7 bases and J by 0 bases, with 10 bases between them. CDR3 DNA sequence: TGTGCCAGCAACCCACCACTCTCTGGAAACACCATATATTTT. Its translation is CASNPPLSGNTIYF.

V and J are TRBV5-6 and TRBJ2-2; TRBD2 aligns across 10 bases. The CDR3 covers 19 residues. Trimming removed 4 bases from V and 0 bases from J; junction bases left unmatched: 12. Germline V gives CDR1 SGHDT, CDR2 YYEEEE. CDR3 loop: CASSPSRASGGPNTGELFF. In DNA form, the CDR3 reads TGTGCCAGCAGCCCCAGCCGGGCTAGCGGGGGCCCGAACACCGGGGAGCTGTTTTTT.